A selection of T cell receptor beta chains follows, all from one sample in a study of ipilimumab plus nivolumab after autologous stem cell transplantation. TCRdb's copy holds only in-frame clones and misses some; the assay was immunoSEQ multiplex PCR. Among 1,500 to 2,000 clones listed, 81% were seen once. The sample was PBMCs, taken in a trial of ipilimumab plus nivolumab as post-transplant consolidation. These receptors were taken from a female donor with multiple myeloma. CDR3s include the opening cysteine and the closing phenylalanine or tryptophan. The D gene is left open where the match is weak. Clone size is not always given. Where it is, it says once, few, many or a class for expanded clones.

V gene,J gene,D gene,clone size,CDR3 DNA,CDR3 protein
TRBV5-4,TRBJ1-1,NA,NA,TGTGCCAGCAGCTCACCCGTACAGGGCTTGAACACTGAAGCTTTCTTT,CASSSPVQGLNTEAFF
TRBV27,TRBJ2-1,NA,once,TGTGCCAGCAGGCGGGGATTAACTTCCTACAATGAGCAGTTCTTC,CASRRGLTSYNEQFF
TRBV11-2,TRBJ2-7,NA,NA,TGTGCCAGCAGCACACCAGGGAGGGGGGACCTTAACCCCGAGCAGTACTTC,CASSTPGRGDLNPEQYF
TRBV18,TRBJ2-5,TRBD1,NA,TGTGCCAGCTCACCGGAATTAGACAGGGCTGAGACCCAGTACTTC,CASSPELDRAETQYF
TRBV5-1,TRBJ2-6,NA,NA,TGCGCCAGCAGCTTCGACAGCCCGAGCTCTGGGGCCAACGTCCTGACTTTC,CASSFDSPSSGANVLTF
TRBV7-9,TRBJ2-6,TRBD1,NA,TGTGCCAGCAGCCCCCGACAGGGAGCCTCTGGGGCCAACGTCCTAACTTTC,CASSPRQGASGANVLTF
TRBV5-1,TRBJ1-2,NA,NA,TGCGCCAGCAGCACAGGCCCAGGGTTGGGCTATGGCTACACCTTC,CASSTGPGLGYGYTF
TRBV30,TRBJ1-5,NA,once,TGTGCCTGGAGTGTAAGGGCTAATCAGCCCCAGCATTTT,CAWSVRANQPQHF
TRBV2,TRBJ1-6,NA,once,TGTGCCAGCAGTGACAATTCACCCCTCCACTTT,CASSDNSPLHF
TRBV28,TRBJ2-7,NA,NA,TGTGCCAGCAGTATTGCCTACGAGCAGTACTTC,CASSIAYEQYF
TRBV11-3,TRBJ2-1,TRBD2,once,TGTGCCAGCAGCTTAGGCCCGGGACTAGCGGGAAACTACTCCTACAATGAGCAGTTCTTC,CASSLGPGLAGNYSYNEQFF
TRBV2,TRBJ2-1,NA,NA,TGTGCCAGCAGCTTGGTGTCGGGTCAGACGAGCTCCTACAATGAGCAGTTCTTC,CASSLVSGQTSSYNEQFF
TRBV5-4,TRBJ1-3,TRBD1,NA,TGTGCCAGCAGCCCAGGGACAGGTTGGGGCTCTGGAAACACCATATATTTT,CASSPGTGWGSGNTIYF
TRBV7-7,TRBJ2-6,NA,NA,TGTGCCAGCAGCAAACGAAGAGTGCCACAAAGTCGGGCCAACGTCCTGACTTTC,CASSKRRVPQSRANVLTF
TRBV5-4,TRBJ1-1,NA,NA,TGTGCCAGCAGCATCGGAACGTTGAACACTGAAGCTTTCTTT,CASSIGTLNTEAFF
TRBV30,TRBJ2-1,NA,once,TGTGCCTGGGGGTCCCCCCGCCCGTTCTTC,CAWGSPRPFF
TRBV2,TRBJ1-3,TRBD1,NA,TGTGCCAGCACTTCGACAGGGTCTGGAAGCACCATATATTTT,CASTSTGSGSTIYF
TRBV6-1,TRBJ2-2,NA,NA,TGTGCCAGCAGTGAAGCGGGAATCAGAGCCGGGGAGCTGTTTTTT,CASSEAGIRAGELFF
TRBV11-2,TRBJ1-5,NA,NA,TGTGCCAGCAGCTTAGACTCAGGGAGGGCCCAGCATTTT,CASSLDSGRAQHF
TRBV11-2,TRBJ2-1,TRBD2,NA,TGTGCCAGCAGCTTAGTATCTCCGGGACTAGCGGGAGTTGGGCAGTTCTTC,CASSLVSPGLAGVGQFF
TRBV5-6,TRBJ2-2,NA,NA,TGTGCCAGCAGCTTGGTTGGGGGCTCGGTCGGGGAGCTGTTTTTT,CASSLVGGSVGELFF
TRBV6-5,TRBJ2-1,NA,once,TGTGCCAGCAGCTACGGACAAAACAACTACAATGAGCAGTTCTTC,CASSYGQNNYNEQFF
TRBV4-1,TRBJ1-2,NA,NA,TGCGCCAGCAGCCAAGAGGGGGGCTACACCTTC,CASSQEGGYTF
TRBV5-5,TRBJ2-7,TRBD1,NA,TGTGCCAGCAGCCCTCAGGGGGTGTCCTACGAGCAGTACTTC,CASSPQGVSYEQYF
TRBV10-1,TRBJ2-3,NA,NA,TGCGCCAGCAGTGAGGACACCCCAGGAGATACGCAGTATTTT,CASSEDTPGDTQYF
TRBV6-1,TRBJ2-3,TRBD1,NA,TGTGCCAGCAGTGAAAGACAGGGGGGCACAGATACGCAGTATTTT,CASSERQGGTDTQYF
TRBV6-6,TRBJ2-7,NA,NA,TGTGCCAGCAGTTACTCGCAGGGGCGCTACGAGCAGTACTTC,CASSYSQGRYEQYF
TRBV30,TRBJ2-3,TRBD2,NA,TGTGCCTGGAATCGGCGGGGGGACACAGATACGCAGTATTTT,CAWNRRGDTDTQYF